This is a list of T cell receptor beta chains from one sample in a study of cytomegalovirus exposure and HLA in healthy donors. This table comes from immunoSEQ multiplex PCR, and its TCRdb copy is limited to in-frame clones, with some not included. The table has about 140,000 clones, around 80% seen once. The sequencing sample was made of PBMCs. These receptors were taken from a female donor in good health and CMV-seropositive. Each CDR3 is given with its conserved first and last residue. Each record gives: J gene, D gene, V gene, clone size, CDR3 DNA, CDR3 protein. D genes are given only for firm matches. For some rows the clone size is stated as once, few or many, or as a class when expanded; others skip it.

j_call: TRBJ2-3
d_call: .
v_call: TRBV6-6
clone_size: few
cdr3_nt: TGTGCCAGCAGTTCTAAGAGCACAGATACGCAGTATTTT
cdr3_aa: CASSSKSTDTQYF

j_call: TRBJ2-7
d_call: TRBD1
v_call: TRBV18
clone_size: .
cdr3_nt: TGTGCCAGCTCACCGGGACAGGGGGCTTCCTACGAGCAGTACTTC
cdr3_aa: CASSPGQGASYEQYF

j_call: TRBJ1-2
d_call: TRBD1
v_call: TRBV4-2
clone_size: few
cdr3_nt: TGTGCCAGCAGCCGGGAGTCACAGGGGGCTTATGGCTACACCTTC
cdr3_aa: CASSRESQGAYGYTF

j_call: TRBJ2-5
d_call: .
v_call: TRBV5-1
clone_size: .
cdr3_nt: TGCGCCAGCAGCCCCGCGAGCGGAGAGACCCAGTACTTC
cdr3_aa: CASSPASGETQYF

j_call: TRBJ2-7
d_call: TRBD1
v_call: TRBV9
clone_size: .
cdr3_nt: TGTGCCAGCAGCGTAGGTCCGGGACAGCGCTACGAGCAGTACTTC
cdr3_aa: CASSVGPGQRYEQYF

j_call: TRBJ2-5
d_call: .
v_call: TRBV7-8
clone_size: .
cdr3_nt: TGTGCCAGCAGCTTACCGCGGGGGCTAGTGGAGACCCAGTACTTC
cdr3_aa: CASSLPRGLVETQYF

j_call: TRBJ2-2
d_call: TRBD2
v_call: TRBV25-1
clone_size: .
cdr3_nt: TGTGCCAGCAGTGGGGGGACTAGCGGCACCGGGGAGCTGTTTTTT
cdr3_aa: CASSGGTSGTGELFF

j_call: TRBJ1-1
d_call: .
v_call: TRBV6-4
clone_size: .
cdr3_nt: TGTGCCAGCAGTGACCGGGACAAGAACACTGAAGCTTTCTTT
cdr3_aa: CASSDRDKNTEAFF

j_call: TRBJ1-5
d_call: .
v_call: TRBV6-1
clone_size: .
cdr3_nt: TGTGCCAGCAACCCGACAGTTGGGAACAATCAGCCCCAGCATTTT
cdr3_aa: CASNPTVGNNQPQHF

j_call: TRBJ1-6
d_call: .
v_call: TRBV5-5
clone_size: .
cdr3_nt: TGTGCCAGCAGCTTGGGCAGGGCCTTCTCTAATTCACCCCTCCACTTT
cdr3_aa: CASSLGRAFSNSPLHF

j_call: TRBJ1-4
d_call: TRBD1
v_call: TRBV7-9
clone_size: .
cdr3_nt: TGTTCCAGCAGCTTTACGGTCGGGAACCGACAGGGGAGGGAAAAACTGTTTTTT
cdr3_aa: CSSSFTVGNRQGREKLFF

j_call: TRBJ2-1
d_call: TRBD2
v_call: TRBV9
clone_size: .
cdr3_nt: TGTGCCAGCAGCGCCAGCTCTAGCGGGGGTCTTAATGAGCAGTTCTTC
cdr3_aa: CASSASSSGGLNEQFF

j_call: TRBJ2-5
d_call: TRBD1
v_call: TRBV28
clone_size: once
cdr3_nt: TGTGCCAGCACCCGGACAGGGGGTTCGGAGACCCAGTACTTC
cdr3_aa: CASTRTGGSETQYF

j_call: TRBJ2-5
d_call: TRBD2
v_call: TRBV6-1
clone_size: .
cdr3_nt: TGTGCCAGCAGCAACCCCGGGACTAGGCAAGAGACCCAGTACTTC
cdr3_aa: CASSNPGTRQETQYF

j_call: TRBJ2-7
d_call: .
v_call: TRBV6-5
clone_size: .
cdr3_nt: TGTGCCAGCCGTCAGGGGAGGGAAGAGCAGTACTTC
cdr3_aa: CASRQGREEQYF

j_call: TRBJ2-2
d_call: TRBD2
v_call: TRBV27
clone_size: .
cdr3_nt: TGTGCCAGCAAATGGACTAGCGGCACCGGGGAGCTGTTTTTT
cdr3_aa: CASKWTSGTGELFF

j_call: TRBJ2-7
d_call: TRBD1
v_call: TRBV28
clone_size: once
cdr3_nt: TGTGCCAGCAGTTCCGGACTGGACAGGGCTTACGAGCAGTACTTC
cdr3_aa: CASSSGLDRAYEQYF

j_call: TRBJ2-2
d_call: .
v_call: TRBV11-2
clone_size: few
cdr3_nt: TGTGCCAGCAGCCCCCACCGTAGCACCGGGGAGCTGTTTTTT
cdr3_aa: CASSPHRSTGELFF

j_call: TRBJ2-3
d_call: .
v_call: TRBV2
clone_size: few
cdr3_nt: TGTGCCAGCAGTGGAACAGACAGCCAGATACGCAGTATTACTTTT
cdr3_aa: CASSGTDSQIRSITF

j_call: TRBJ1-4
d_call: .
v_call: TRBV5-6
clone_size: medium-sized
cdr3_nt: TGTGCCAGCAGCGAGTTACAGGCAACTAATGAAAAACTGTTTTTT
cdr3_aa: CASSELQATNEKLFF